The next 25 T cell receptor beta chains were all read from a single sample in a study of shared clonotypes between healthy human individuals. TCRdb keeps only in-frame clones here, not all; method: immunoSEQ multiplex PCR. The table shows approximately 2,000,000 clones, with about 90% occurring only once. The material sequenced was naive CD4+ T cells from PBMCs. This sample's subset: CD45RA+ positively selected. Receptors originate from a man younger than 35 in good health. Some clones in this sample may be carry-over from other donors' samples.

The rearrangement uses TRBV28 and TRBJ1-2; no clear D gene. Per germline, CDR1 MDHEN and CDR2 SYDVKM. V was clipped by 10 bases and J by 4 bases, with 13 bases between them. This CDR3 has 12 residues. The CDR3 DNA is TGTGCCACTAGTCCGGGATCCTATGGCTACACCTTC. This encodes CATSPGSYGYTF.

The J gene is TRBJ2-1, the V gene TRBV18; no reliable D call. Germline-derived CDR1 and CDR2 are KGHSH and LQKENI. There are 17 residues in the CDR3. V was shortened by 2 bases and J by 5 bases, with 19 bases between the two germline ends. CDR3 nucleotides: TGTGCCAGCTCACCAGTTCTGGTAACCCAAAGAAACAATGAGCAGTTCTTC. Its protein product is CASSPVLVTQRNNEQFF.

Here the CDR3 reads CASLRGQEKLFF. CDR3 nucleotides: TGTGCCAGCTTAAGGGGACAGGAAAAACTGTTTTTT. The rearrangement uses TRBV6-5 and TRBJ1-4; 7 bases align to TRBD1. V dropped 8 bases and J dropped 8; count of bases not matched to a gene: 5. Per germline, CDR1 MNHEY and CDR2 SVGAGI. This CDR3 is 12 amino acids long.

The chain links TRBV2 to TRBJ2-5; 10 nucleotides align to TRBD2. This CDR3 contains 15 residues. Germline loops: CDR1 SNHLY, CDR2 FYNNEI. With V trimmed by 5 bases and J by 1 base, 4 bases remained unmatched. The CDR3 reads CASSLAGVPQETQYF. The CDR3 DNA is TGTGCCAGCAGTCTAGCGGGAGTTCCCCAAGAGACCCAGTACTTC.

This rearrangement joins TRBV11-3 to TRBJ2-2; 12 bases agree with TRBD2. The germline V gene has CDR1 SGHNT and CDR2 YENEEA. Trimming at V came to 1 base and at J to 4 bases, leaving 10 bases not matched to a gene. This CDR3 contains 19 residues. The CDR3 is CASSLAPSGRARSTGELFF. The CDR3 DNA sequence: TGTGCCAGCAGCTTAGCTCCTAGCGGGAGGGCCAGGAGCACCGGGGAGCTGTTTTTT.

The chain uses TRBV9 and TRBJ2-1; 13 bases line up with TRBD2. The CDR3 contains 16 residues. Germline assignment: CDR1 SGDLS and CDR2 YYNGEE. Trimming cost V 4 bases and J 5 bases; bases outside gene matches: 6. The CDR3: CASSTRLAGGHNEQFF. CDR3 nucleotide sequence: TGTGCCAGCAGCACCCGACTAGCGGGAGGACACAATGAGCAGTTCTTC.

CDR3: CASSPQWVGANVLTF. Here the CDR3 DNA reads TGTGCCAGCTCACCACAGTGGGTCGGGGCCAACGTCCTGACTTTC. The chain has TRBV18 and TRBJ2-6; D is ambiguous. Trimming cost V 1 base and J 4 bases, with 8 bases left between them. Germline CDR1 and CDR2: KGHSH and LQKENI. The CDR3 length is 15 residues.

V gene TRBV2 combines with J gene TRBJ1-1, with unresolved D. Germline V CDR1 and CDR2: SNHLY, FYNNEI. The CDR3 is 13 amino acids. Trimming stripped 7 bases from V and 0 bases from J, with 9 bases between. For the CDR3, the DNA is TGTGCCAGCACCTACGGGGTGAACACTGAAGCTTTCTTT. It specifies CASTYGVNTEAFF.

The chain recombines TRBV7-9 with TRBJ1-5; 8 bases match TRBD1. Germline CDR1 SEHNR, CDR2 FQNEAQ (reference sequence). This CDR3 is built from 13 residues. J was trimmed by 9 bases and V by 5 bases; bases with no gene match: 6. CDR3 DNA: TGTGCCAGCAGCCCGACAGGGGATGGGCCCCAGCATTTT. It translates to CASSPTGDGPQHF.

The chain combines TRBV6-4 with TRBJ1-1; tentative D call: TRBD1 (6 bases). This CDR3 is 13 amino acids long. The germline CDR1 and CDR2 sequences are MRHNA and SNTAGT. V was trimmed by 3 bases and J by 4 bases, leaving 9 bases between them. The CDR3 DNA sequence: TGTGCCAGCAGTGAACAACAGGGCACTGAAGCTTTCTTT. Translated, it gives CASSEQQGTEAFF.

The CDR3 reads CASSIQGSGYTF. The DNA for the CDR3 is TGTGCCAGTAGTATTCAAGGGAGCGGCTACACCTTC. The V gene is TRBV19, the J gene TRBJ1-2; D remains unclear. The germline V gene has CDR1 LNHDA and CDR2 SQIVND (reference sequence). Trimming removed 3 bases from V and 8 bases from J, with 10 bases in between. The CDR3 is made up of 12 amino acids.

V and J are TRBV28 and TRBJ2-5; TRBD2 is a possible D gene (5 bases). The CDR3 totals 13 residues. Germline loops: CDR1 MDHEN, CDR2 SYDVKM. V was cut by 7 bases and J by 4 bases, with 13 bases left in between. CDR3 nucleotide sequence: TGTGCCAGCATAGCAGCGGCACGAGAGACCCAGTACTTC. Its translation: CASIAAARETQYF.

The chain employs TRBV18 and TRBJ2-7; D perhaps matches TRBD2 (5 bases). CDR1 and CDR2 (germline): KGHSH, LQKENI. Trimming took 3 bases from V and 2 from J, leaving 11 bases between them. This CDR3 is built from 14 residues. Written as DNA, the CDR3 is TGTGCCAGCTCACCGCCTAGCCCACCCTACGAGCAGTACTTC. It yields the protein CASSPPSPPYEQYF. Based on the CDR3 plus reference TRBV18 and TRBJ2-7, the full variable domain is NAGVMQNPRHLVRRRGQEARLRCSPMKGHSHVYWYRQLPEEGLKFMVYLQKENIIDESGMPKERFSAEFPKEGPSILRIQQVVRGDSAAYFCASSPPSPPYEQYFGPGTRLTVT.

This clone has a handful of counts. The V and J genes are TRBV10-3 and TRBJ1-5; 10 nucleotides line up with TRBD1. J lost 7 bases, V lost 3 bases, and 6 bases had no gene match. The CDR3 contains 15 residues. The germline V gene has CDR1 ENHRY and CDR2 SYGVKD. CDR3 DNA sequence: TGTGCCATCAGTGATGGGACAGGGGTGAGCCAGCCCCAGCATTTT. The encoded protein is CAISDGTGVSQPQHF.

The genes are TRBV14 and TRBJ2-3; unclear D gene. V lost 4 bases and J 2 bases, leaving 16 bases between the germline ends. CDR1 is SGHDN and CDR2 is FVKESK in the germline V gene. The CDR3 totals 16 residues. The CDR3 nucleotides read TGTGCCAGCAGCCCAGGAAGGCAGTGGTACACAGATACGCAGTATTTT. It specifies CASSPGRQWYTDTQYF.

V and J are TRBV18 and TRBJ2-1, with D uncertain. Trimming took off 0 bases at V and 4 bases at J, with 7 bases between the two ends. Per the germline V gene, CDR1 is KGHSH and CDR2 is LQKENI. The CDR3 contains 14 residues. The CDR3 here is CASSPPVLYNEQFF. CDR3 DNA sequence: TGTGCCAGCTCACCACCGGTCCTTTACAATGAGCAGTTCTTC.

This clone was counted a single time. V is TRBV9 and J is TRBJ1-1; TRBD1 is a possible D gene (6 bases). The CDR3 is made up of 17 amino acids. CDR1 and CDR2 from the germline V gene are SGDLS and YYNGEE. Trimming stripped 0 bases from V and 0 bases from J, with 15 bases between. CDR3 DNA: TGTGCCAGCAGCGTAGGGTCGACAGGAGGCATGAACACTGAAGCTTTCTTT. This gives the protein CASSVGSTGGMNTEAFF. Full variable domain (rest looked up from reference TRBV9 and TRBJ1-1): DSGVTQTPKHLITATGQRVTLRCSPRSGDLSVYWYQQSLDQGLQFLIQYYNGEERAKGNILERFSAQQFPDLHSELNLSSLELGDSALYFCASSVGSTGGMNTEAFFGQGTRLTVV.

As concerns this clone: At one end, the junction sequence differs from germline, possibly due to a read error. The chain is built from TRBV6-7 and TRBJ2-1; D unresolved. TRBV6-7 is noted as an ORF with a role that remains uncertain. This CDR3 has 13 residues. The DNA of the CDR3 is TGTGCCAGCAGTTACTCAAAAGGATGCCCTAGGCTCTTC. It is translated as CASSYSKGCPRLF.

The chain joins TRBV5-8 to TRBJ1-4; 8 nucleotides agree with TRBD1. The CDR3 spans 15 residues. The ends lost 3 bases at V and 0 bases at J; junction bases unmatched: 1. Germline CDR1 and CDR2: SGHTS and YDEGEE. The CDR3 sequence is CASSWGQATNEKLFF. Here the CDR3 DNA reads TGTGCCAGCAGCTGGGGACAGGCAACTAATGAAAAACTGTTTTTT.

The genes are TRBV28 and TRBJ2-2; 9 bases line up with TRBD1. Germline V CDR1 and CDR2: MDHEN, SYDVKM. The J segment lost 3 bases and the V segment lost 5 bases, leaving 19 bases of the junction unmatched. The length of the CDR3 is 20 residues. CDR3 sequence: CASSPLSSGAGQGHTGELFF. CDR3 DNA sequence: TGTGCCAGCAGTCCGTTAAGTTCGGGGGCGGGACAGGGTCACACCGGGGAGCTGTTTTTT. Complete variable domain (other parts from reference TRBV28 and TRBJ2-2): DVKVTQSSRYLVKRTGEKVFLECVQDMDHENMFWYRQDPGLGLRLIYFSYDVKMKEKGDIPEGYSVSREKKERFSLILESASTNQTSMYLCASSPLSSGAGQGHTGELFFGEGSRLTVL.

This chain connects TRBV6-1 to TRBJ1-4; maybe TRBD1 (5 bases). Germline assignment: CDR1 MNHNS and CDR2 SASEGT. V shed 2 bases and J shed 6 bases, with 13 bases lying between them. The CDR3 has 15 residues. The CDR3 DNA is TGTGCCAGCAGTGAAAGGGGCAGGGCGGATGAAAAACTGTTTTTT. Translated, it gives CASSERGRADEKLFF.

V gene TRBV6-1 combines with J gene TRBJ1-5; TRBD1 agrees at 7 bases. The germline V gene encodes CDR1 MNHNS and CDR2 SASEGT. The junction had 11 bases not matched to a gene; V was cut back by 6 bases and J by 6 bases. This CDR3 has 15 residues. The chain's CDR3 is CASRPRQGPTQPQHF. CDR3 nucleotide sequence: TGTGCCAGCAGACCCCGACAGGGCCCCACTCAGCCCCAGCATTTT.

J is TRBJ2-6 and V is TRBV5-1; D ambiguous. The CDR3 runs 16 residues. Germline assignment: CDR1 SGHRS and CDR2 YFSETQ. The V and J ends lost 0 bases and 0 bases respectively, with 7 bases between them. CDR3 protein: CASSLAVFSGANVLTF. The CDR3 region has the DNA TGCGCCAGCAGCTTGGCCGTGTTCTCTGGGGCCAACGTCCTGACTTTC.

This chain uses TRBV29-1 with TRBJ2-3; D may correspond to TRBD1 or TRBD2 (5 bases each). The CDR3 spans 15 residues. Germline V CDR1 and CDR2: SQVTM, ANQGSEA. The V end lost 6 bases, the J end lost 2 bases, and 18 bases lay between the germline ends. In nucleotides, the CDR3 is TGCAGCGTGAGGGGCCTAGAGGGCCCCACAGATACGCAGTATTTT. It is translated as CSVRGLEGPTDTQYF.

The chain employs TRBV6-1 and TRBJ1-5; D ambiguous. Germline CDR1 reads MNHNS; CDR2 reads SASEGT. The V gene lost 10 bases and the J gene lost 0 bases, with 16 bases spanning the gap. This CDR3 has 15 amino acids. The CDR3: CATHPAGISNQPQHF. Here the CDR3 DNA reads TGTGCCACCCACCCAGCGGGCATTAGCAATCAGCCCCAGCATTTT.